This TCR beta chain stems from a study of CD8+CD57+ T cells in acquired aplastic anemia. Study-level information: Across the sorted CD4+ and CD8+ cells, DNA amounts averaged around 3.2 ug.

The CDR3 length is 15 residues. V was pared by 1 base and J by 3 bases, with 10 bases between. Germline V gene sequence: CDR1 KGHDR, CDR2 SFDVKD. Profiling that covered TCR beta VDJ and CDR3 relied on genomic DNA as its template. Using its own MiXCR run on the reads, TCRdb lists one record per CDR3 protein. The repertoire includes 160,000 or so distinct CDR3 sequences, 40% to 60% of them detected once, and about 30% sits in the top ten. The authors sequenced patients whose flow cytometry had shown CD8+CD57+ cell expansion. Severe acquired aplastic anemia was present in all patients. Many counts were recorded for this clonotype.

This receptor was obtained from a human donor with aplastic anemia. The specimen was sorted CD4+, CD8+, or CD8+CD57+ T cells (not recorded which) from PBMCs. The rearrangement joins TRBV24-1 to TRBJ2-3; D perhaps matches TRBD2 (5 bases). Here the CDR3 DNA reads TGTGCCACCAGTGATTTAATCGGCGGGACAGATACGCAGTATTTT. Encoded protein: CATSDLIGGTDTQYF.